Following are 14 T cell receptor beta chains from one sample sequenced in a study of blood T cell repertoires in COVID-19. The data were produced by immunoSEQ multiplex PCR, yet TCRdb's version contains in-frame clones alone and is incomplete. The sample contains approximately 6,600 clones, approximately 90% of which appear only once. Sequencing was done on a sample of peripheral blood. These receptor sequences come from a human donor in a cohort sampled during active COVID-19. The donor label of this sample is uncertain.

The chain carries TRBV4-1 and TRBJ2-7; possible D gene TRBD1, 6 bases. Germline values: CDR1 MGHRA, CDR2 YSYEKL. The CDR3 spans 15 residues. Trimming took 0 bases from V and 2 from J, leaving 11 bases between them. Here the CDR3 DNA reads TGCGCCAGCAGCCAAGAGAACAGGGAGACCTACGAGCAGTACTTC. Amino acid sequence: CASSQENRETYEQYF.

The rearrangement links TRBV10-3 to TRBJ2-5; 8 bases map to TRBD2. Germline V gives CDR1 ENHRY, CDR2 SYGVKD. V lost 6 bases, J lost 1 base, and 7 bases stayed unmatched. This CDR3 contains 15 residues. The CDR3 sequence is CAISGGGTRQETQYF. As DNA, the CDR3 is TGTGCCATCAGCGGGGGGGGGACTCGCCAAGAGACCCAGTACTTC.

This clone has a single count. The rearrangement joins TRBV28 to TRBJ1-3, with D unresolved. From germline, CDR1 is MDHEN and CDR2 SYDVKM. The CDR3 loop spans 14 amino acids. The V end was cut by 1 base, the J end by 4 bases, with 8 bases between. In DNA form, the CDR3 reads TGTGCCAGCAGTTTATCACTAGTAGGAAACACCATATATTTT. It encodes CASSLSLVGNTIYF.

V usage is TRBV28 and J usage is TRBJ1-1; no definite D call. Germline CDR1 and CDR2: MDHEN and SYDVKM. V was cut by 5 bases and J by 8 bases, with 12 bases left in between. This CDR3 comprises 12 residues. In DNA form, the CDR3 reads TGTGCCAGCAGTCCCCTGCGGAAGGAAGCTTTCTTT. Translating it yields CASSPLRKEAFF.

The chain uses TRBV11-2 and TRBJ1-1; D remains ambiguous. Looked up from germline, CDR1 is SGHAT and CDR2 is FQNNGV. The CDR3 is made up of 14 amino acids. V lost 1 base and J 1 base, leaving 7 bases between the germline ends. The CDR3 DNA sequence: TGTGCCAGCAGCTTAGTGACGGGGAACACTGAAGCTTTCTTT. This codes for CASSLVTGNTEAFF.

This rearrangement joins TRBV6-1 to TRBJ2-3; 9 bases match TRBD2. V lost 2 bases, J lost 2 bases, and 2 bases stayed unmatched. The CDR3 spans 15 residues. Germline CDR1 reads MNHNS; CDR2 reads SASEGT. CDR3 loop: CASSESGGFTDTQYF. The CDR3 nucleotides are TGTGCCAGCAGTGAAAGCGGGGGGTTCACAGATACGCAGTATTTT.

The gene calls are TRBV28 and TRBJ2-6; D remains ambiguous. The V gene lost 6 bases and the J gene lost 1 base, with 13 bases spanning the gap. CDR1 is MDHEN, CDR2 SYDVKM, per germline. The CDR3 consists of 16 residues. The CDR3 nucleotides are TGTGCCAGCAGCTCCCTTACACCGTCTGGGGCCAACGTCCTGACTTTC. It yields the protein CASSSLTPSGANVLTF.

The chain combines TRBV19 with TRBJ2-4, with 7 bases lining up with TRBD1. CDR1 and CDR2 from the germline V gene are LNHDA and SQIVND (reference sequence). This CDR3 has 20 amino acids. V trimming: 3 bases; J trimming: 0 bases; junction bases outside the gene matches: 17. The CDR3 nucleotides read TGTGCCAGTAGTATCGGCCTCGGGACAGCTCCCCTCCTAGCCAAAAACATTCAGTACTTC. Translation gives CASSIGLGTAPLLAKNIQYF.

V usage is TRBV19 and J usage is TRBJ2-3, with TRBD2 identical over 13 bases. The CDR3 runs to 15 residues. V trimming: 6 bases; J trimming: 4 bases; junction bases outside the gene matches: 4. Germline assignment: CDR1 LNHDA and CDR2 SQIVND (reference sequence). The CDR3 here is CASRRTSGGPDTQYF. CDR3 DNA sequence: TGTGCCAGTAGAAGGACTAGCGGGGGACCAGATACGCAGTATTTT.

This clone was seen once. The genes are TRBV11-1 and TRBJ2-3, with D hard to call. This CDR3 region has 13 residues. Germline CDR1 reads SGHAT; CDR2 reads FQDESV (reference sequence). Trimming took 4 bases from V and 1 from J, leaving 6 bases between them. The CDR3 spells CASSSSGTDTQYF. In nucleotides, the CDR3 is TGTGCCAGCAGCTCGTCAGGCACAGATACGCAGTATTTT.

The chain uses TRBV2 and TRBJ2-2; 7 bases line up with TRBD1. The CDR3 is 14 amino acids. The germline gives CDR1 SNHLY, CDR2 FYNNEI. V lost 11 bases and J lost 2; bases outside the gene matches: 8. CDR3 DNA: TGTGCCGGAAAAGACAGGGTTAACACCGGGGAGCTGTTTTTT. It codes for CAGKDRVNTGELFF. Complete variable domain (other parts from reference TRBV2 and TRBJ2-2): EPEVTQTPSHQVTQMGQEVILRCVPISNHLYFYWYRQILGQKVEFLVSFYNNEISEKSEIFDDQFSVERPDGSNFTLKIRSTKLEDSAMYFCAGKDRVNTGELFFGEGSRLTVL.

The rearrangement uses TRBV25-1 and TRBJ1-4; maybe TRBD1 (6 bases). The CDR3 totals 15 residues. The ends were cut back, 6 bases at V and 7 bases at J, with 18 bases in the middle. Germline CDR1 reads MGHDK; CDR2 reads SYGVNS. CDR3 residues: CASRESGTSGEKLFF. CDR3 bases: TGTGCCAGCAGAGAGTCCGGGACATCGGGTGAAAAACTGTTTTTT. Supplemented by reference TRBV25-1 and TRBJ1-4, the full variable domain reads EADIYQTPRYLVIGTGKKITLECSQTMGHDKMYWYQQDPGMELHLIHYSYGVNSTEKGDLSSESTVSRIRTEHFPLTLESARPSHTSQYLCASRESGTSGEKLFFGSGTQLSVL.

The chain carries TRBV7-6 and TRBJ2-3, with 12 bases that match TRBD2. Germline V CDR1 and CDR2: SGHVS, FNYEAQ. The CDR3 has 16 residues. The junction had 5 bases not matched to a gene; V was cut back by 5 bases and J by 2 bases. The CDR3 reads CASSPGLAGITDTQYF. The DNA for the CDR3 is TGTGCCAGCAGCCCGGGACTAGCGGGTATCACAGATACGCAGTATTTT.

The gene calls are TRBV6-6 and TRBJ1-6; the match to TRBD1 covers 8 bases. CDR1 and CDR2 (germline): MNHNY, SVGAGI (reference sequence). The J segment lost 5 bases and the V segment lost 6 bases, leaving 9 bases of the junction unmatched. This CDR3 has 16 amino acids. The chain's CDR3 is CASRGQVNRNNSPLHF. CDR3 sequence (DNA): TGTGCCAGCAGGGGACAGGTTAATCGAAATAATTCACCCCTCCACTTT.